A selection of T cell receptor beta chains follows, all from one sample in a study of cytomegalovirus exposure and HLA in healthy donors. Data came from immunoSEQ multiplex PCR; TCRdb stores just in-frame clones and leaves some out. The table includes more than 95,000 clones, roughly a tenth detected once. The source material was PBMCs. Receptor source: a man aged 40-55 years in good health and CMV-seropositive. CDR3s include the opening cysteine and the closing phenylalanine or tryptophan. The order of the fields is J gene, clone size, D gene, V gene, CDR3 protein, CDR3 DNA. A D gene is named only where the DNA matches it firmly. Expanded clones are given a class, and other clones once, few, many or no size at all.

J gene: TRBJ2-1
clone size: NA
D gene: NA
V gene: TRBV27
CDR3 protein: CASTTLTRVPNEQFF
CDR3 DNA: TGTGCCAGCACCACCCTAACGAGGGTCCCCAATGAGCAGTTCTTC

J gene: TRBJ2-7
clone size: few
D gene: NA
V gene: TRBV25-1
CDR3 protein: CASSFGEQGGYEQYF
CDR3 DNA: TGTGCCAGCTCCTTCGGGGAGCAGGGGGGCTACGAGCAGTACTTC

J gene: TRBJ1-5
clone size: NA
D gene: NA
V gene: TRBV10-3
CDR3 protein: CAISDIRGSNQPQHF
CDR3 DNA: TGTGCCATCAGTGATATAAGGGGGAGCAATCAGCCCCAGCATTTT

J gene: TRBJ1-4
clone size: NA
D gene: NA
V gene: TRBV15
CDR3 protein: CATSREASGALNEKLFF
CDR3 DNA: TGTGCCACCAGCAGAGAAGCCTCAGGGGCCCTTAATGAAAAACTGTTTTTT

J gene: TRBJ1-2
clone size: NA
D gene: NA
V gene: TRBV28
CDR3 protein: CASTDTGYYGYTF
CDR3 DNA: TGTGCCAGCACTGACACAGGGTACTATGGCTACACCTTC

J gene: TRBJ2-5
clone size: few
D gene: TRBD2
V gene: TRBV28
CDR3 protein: CASSSPAGKLGPGETQYF
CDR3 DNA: TGTGCCAGCAGTTCCCCAGCGGGAAAGTTAGGGCCTGGAGAGACCCAGTACTTC

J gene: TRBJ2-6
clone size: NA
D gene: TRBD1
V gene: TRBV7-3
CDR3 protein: CASSSDRDRAGANVLTF
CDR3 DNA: TGTGCCAGCAGCTCTGACCGGGACAGGGCAGGGGCCAACGTCCTGACTTTC

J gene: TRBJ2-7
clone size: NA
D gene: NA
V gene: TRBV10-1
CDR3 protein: CASSYRGSPHEQYF
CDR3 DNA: TGCGCCAGCAGTTATAGGGGGTCACCTCACGAGCAGTACTTC

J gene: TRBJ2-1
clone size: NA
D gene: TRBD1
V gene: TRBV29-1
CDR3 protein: CSVPGTGPHEQFF
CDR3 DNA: TGCAGCGTCCCCGGGACAGGTCCACATGAGCAGTTCTTC

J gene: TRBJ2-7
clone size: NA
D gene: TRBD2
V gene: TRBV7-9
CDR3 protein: CASSSAGLAPTYEQYF
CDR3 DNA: TGTGCCAGCAGCTCCGCCGGACTAGCGCCAACCTACGAGCAGTACTTC

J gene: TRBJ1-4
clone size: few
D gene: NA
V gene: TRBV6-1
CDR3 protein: CASGDCPSLLVDNEKLFF
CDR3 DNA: TGTGCCAGCGGTGACTGTCCAAGTCTCCTAGTCGACAATGAAAAACTGTTTTTT

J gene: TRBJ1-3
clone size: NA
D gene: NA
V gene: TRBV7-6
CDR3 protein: CASSHHRQTGNTIYF
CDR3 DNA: TGTGCCAGCAGCCACCACCGACAGACAGGAAACACCATATATTTT

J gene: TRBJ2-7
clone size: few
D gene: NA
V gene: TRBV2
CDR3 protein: CAVVSGTPSYEQYF
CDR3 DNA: TGTGCCGTCGTCTCTGGGACACCCTCCTACGAGCAGTACTTC

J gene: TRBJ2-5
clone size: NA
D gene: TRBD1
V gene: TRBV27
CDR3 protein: CASSLSQGRTQYF
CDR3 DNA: TGTGCCAGCAGTTTATCACAGGGGAGGACCCAGTACTTC

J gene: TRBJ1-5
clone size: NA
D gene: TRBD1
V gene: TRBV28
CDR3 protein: CASRTGGWGQPQHF
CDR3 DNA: TGTGCCAGCAGGACAGGGGGATGGGGTCAGCCCCAGCATTTT

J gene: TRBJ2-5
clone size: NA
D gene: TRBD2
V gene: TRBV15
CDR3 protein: CATSIDPSGSETQYF
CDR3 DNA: TGTGCCACCAGCATTGATCCTAGCGGGAGTGAGACCCAGTACTTC

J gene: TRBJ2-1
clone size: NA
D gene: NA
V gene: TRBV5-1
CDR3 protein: CASSLAKTVLEQFF
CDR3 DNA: TGCGCCAGCAGCTTGGCCAAGACAGTTCTTGAGCAGTTCTTC

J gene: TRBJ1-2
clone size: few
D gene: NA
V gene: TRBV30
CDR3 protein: CAWSRQYGYTF
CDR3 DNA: TGTGCCTGGAGTAGACAGTATGGCTACACCTTC

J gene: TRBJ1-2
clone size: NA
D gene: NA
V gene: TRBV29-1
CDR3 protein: CSVEQVIKQEPSRITYGYTF
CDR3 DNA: TGCAGCGTTGAACAAGTTATTAAACAGGAGCCCTCCCGAATAACCTATGGCTACACCTTC

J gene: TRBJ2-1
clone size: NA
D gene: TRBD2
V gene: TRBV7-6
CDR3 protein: CASSPLAGGQGNEQFF
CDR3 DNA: TGTGCCAGCAGCCCCTTAGCGGGAGGTCAAGGAAATGAGCAGTTCTTC

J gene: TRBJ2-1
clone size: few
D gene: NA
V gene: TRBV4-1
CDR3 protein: CASSQDLASAYNEQFF
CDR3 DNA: TGCGCCAGCAGCCAAGATCTAGCTTCGGCCTACAATGAGCAGTTCTTC

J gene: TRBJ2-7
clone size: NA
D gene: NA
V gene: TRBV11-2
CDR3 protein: CASSSQGQQYF
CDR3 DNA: TGTGCCAGCAGCTCGCAGGGGCAGCAGTACTTC

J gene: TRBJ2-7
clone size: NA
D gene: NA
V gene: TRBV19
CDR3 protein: CASSDRGSYEQYF
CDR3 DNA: TGTGCCAGTAGTGACCGAGGCTCCTACGAGCAGTACTTC

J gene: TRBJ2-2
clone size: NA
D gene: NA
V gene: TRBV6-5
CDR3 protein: CASSYYSGSNTGELFF
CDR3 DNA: TGTGCCAGCAGTTACTACAGCGGCTCGAACACCGGGGAGCTGTTTTTT

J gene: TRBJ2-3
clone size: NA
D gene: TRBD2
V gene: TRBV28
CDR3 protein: CASDTLEAGGGDTQYF
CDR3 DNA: TGTGCCAGCGATACCTTAGAGGCGGGAGGGGGAGATACGCAGTATTTT

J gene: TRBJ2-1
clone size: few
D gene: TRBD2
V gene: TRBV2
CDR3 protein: CASSAPSGNEQFF
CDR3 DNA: TGTGCCAGCAGTGCGCCTAGCGGCAATGAGCAGTTCTTC

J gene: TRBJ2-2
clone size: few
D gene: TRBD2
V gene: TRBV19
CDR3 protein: CASSSASGSAGELFF
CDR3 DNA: TGTGCCAGTAGTTCGGCTAGCGGGTCGGCCGGGGAGCTGTTTTTT

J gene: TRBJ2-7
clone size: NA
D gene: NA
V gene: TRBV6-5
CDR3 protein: CASRPGDRREQYF
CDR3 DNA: TGTGCCAGCAGACCAGGGGATCGGCGGGAGCAGTACTTC

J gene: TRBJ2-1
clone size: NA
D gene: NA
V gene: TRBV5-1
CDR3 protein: CASSLVSGYYNEQFF
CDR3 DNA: TGCGCCAGCAGCTTGGTATCGGGGTACTACAATGAGCAGTTCTTC

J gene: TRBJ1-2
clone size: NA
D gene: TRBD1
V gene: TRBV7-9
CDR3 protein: CASSLGTGVVYGYTF
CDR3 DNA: TGTGCCAGCAGCTTAGGGACAGGGGTCGTCTATGGCTACACCTTC

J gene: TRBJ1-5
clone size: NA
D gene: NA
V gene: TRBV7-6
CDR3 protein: CASSLGRNSNQPQHF
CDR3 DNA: TGTGCCAGCAGCTTAGGCAGGAATAGCAATCAGCCCCAGCATTTT

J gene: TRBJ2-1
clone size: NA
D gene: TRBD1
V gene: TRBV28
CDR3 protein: CASSLLRGSSYNEQFF
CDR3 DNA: TGTGCCAGCAGTCTCCTCAGGGGGAGCTCCTACAATGAGCAGTTCTTC

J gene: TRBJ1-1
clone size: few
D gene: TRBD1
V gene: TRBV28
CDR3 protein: CASSRGTGGEYTEAFF
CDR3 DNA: TGTGCCAGCAGTCGAGGGACAGGGGGTGAGTACACTGAAGCTTTCTTT

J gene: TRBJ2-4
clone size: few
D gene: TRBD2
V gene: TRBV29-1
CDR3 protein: CSARLATKNIQYF
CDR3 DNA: TGCAGCGCAAGACTAGCAACCAAAAACATTCAGTACTTC

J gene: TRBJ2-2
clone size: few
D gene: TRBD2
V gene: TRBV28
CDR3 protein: CASSLGLAGAPGELFF
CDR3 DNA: TGTGCCAGCAGTTTAGGACTAGCGGGAGCCCCCGGGGAGCTGTTTTTT

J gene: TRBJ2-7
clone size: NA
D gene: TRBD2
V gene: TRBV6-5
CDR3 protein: CASSVGLAGAYEQYF
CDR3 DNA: TGTGCCAGCAGTGTAGGACTAGCGGGGGCCTACGAGCAGTACTTC

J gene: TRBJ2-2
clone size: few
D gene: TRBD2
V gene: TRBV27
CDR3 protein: CASSWGTSGTGELFF
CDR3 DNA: TGTGCCAGCAGTTGGGGGACTAGCGGGACCGGGGAGCTGTTTTTT

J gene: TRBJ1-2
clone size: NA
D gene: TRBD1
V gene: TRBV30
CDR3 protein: CAWSAPRTGKNYGYTF
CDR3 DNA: TGTGCCTGGAGTGCGCCCCGGACAGGGAAGAACTATGGCTACACCTTC

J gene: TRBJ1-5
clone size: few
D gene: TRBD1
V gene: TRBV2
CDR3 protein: CASTFSGGDQPQHF
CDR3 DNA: TGTGCCAGCACTTTCTCAGGGGGTGATCAGCCCCAGCATTTT

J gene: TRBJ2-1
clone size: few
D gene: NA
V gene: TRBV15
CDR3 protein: CATSRPRGSYNEQFF
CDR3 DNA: TGTGCCACCAGCAGACCCAGGGGCTCCTACAATGAGCAGTTCTTC

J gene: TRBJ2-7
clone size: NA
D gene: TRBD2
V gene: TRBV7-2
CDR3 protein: CASSLGLAGNYEQYF
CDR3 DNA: TGTGCCAGCAGCTTAGGGCTAGCGGGAAACTACGAGCAGTACTTC

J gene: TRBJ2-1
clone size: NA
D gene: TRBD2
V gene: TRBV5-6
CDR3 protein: CASSLLAGGNNEQFF
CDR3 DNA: TGTGCCAGCAGCTTGTTGGCGGGAGGGAACAATGAGCAGTTCTTC

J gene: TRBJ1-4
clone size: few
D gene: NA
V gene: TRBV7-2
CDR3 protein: CASSLEGGGNEKLFF
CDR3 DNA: TGTGCCAGCAGTTTAGAGGGCGGGGGTAATGAAAAACTGTTTTTT

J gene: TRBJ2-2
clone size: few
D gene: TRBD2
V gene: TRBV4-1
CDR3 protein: CVSSLYGLSSGVGELFF
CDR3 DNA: TGCGTCAGCAGCCTCTACGGCCTGTCTAGCGGGGTCGGGGAGCTGTTTTTT

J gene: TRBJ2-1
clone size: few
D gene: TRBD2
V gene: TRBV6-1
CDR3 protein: CASSERTSGINEQFF
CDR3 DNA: TGTGCCAGCAGTGAGAGGACTAGCGGGATCAATGAGCAGTTCTTC

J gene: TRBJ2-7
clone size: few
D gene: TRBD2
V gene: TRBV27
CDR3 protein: CPRRAGGTLFFSYEQYF
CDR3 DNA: TGCCCCCGCCGGGCGGGAGGGACCCTTTTCTTTTCCTACGAGCAGTACTTC

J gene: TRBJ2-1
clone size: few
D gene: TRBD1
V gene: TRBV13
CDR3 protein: CASSKNRGNEQFF
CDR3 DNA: TGTGCCAGCAGCAAGAACAGGGGCAATGAGCAGTTCTTC

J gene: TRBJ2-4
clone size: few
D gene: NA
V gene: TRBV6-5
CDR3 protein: CASSNRTPVNIQYF
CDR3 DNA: TGTGCCAGCAGCAATAGGACACCGGTAAACATTCAGTACTTC

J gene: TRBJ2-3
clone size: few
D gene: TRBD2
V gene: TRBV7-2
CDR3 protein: CASSLVLAEAQYF
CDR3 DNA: TGTGCCAGCAGCTTAGTACTAGCGGAGGCGCAGTATTTT

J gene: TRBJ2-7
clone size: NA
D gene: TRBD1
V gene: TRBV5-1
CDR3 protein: CASSNLDREAYEQYF
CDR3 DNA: TGCGCCAGCAGCAATTTGGACAGGGAAGCCTACGAGCAGTACTTC

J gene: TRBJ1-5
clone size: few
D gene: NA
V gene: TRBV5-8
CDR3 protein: CASSSEVRVLGNQPQHF
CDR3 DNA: TGTGCCAGCAGCTCCGAGGTTCGGGTCCTTGGGAATCAGCCCCAGCATTTT

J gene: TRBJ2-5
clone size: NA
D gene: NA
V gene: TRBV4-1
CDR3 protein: CASSQIEQETQYF
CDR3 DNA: TGCGCCAGCAGCCAAATAGAGCAAGAGACCCAGTACTTC

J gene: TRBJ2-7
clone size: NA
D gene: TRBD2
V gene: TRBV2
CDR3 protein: CASSDWASGRNYEQYF
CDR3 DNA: TGTGCCAGCAGTGATTGGGCTAGCGGGCGAAACTACGAGCAGTACTTC